The rows below give T cell receptor beta chains drawn from one sample of a study of T cell responses to AZD1222 COVID-19 vaccine. Libraries were prepared by immunoSEQ multiplex PCR; TCRdb keeps only in-frame clonotypes and omits some of them. The profile covers about 160,000 clones, with approximately 94% appearing a single time and under 6% taken by the ten largest. Sample: peripheral blood, taken 28 days after the second AZD1222 dose. The receptors were gathered from an adult who received the AZD1222 COVID-19 vaccine. CDR3s leave out the opening cysteine and the closing phenylalanine or tryptophan. Each record gives: V gene, J gene, CDR3 protein.

TRBV18	TRBJ1-2	ASSQSTGESYGYT
TRBV6-5	TRBJ2-2	ASSFQENTGELF
TRBV30	TRBJ1-4	AWRPTGSEKLF
TRBV6-1	TRBJ2-7	ASRTGQGSEQY
TRBV30	TRBJ2-7	AWSSHPTLYEQY
TRBV4-2	TRBJ2-5	ASSQAGGNQETQY
TRBV7-8	TRBJ1-2	ASSQSSLGSRYGYT
TRBV6-5	TRBJ2-5	ASSYGVYETQY
TRBV19	TRBJ1-1	ASSMVGNTEAF
TRBV4-1	TRBJ2-7	ASSQQAGPSYEQY
TRBV7-3	TRBJ2-3	ASSLEGVTQY
TRBV7-9	TRBJ2-2	ASSLGTTNTGELF
TRBV23-1	TRBJ1-2	ASSHSREGANGYT
TRBV30	TRBJ2-3	ARMGLARGSTQY
TRBV27	TRBJ1-5	ASSLSRSSQPQH
TRBV7-2	TRBJ1-6	ASSLAPPSPLH
TRBV11-3	TRBJ2-1	ASSPQGLAGYNEQF